A selection of T cell receptor beta chains follows, all from one sample in a study of CD8 T cells in Susac syndrome. MiXCR, applied by TCRdb to the immunoSEQ multiplex PCR reads, yields one record per CDR3 protein. The table shows 160,000 or so distinct CDR3 sequences, with around 93% occurring only once. Sequencing used CD4+ T cells from PBMCs. The receptors originated from a human donor in good health. CDR3s include the opening cysteine and the closing phenylalanine or tryptophan. A D gene is named only where the DNA matches it firmly. The size entry is marked missing in some rows and otherwise reads once, few, many or a size class.

TGTGCCAGCAGTTCCCCGGGTGGTTTGACTGAAGCTTTCTTT	CASSSPGGLTEAFF	TRBV6-5	TRBJ1-1	NA	NA
TGCGCCAGCAGCTTGGCCACAGGGTCCTATGGCTACACCTTC	CASSLATGSYGYTF	TRBV5-1	TRBJ1-2	NA	NA
TGCGCCAGCAGCCCCCGGGCGGTACAAGAGACCCAGTACTTC	CASSPRAVQETQYF	TRBV4-1	TRBJ2-5	NA	NA
TGCAGCGCTTCCCCCTCAGGGGACCAAGAGACCCAGTACTTC	CSASPSGDQETQYF	TRBV29-1	TRBJ2-5	NA	NA
TGTGCCAGCAGCCCGCGGACAGGGCGGTACACCTTC	CASSPRTGRYTF	TRBV7-2	TRBJ1-2	TRBD1	NA
TGCGCCAGCAGCTTGGATCCGGGTGGTAATTCGGAAGCTTTCTTT	CASSLDPGGNSEAFF	TRBV5-1	TRBJ1-1	NA	NA
TGTGCCAGCAGTTCCCAGCAGGGAACCCATAGCAATCAGCCCCAGCATTTT	CASSSQQGTHSNQPQHF	TRBV12-3/TRBV12-4	TRBJ1-5	NA	NA
TGCAGCGCCGACTCTAGCGGGGGCACAGATACGCAGTATTTT	CSADSSGGTDTQYF	TRBV29-1	TRBJ2-3	TRBD2	NA
TGCGCCAGCAGCCCCAGGGGGCAGGAGGAGACCCAGTACTTC	CASSPRGQEETQYF	TRBV5-1	TRBJ2-5	TRBD1	NA
TGTGCCAGTAGTATATTTCCGGCGGTTGAAGGGACCCAGTACTTC	CASSIFPAVEGTQYF	TRBV19	TRBJ2-5	NA	NA
TGCAGCGGGGGGGGATCGGGAATGAACACTGAAGCTTTCTTT	CSGGGSGMNTEAFF	TRBV29-1	TRBJ1-1	NA	NA
TGTGCCAGCTCACCACGTCGCGGCGGGGAGCTGTTTTTT	CASSPRRGGELFF	TRBV18	TRBJ2-2	NA	NA
TGTGCCAGCAGTTTGCGGGAGTCGAACACCGGGGAGCTGTTTTTT	CASSLRESNTGELFF	TRBV12-3/TRBV12-4	TRBJ2-2	TRBD2	once
TGTGCCAGCAACAAGGATCTAGCCAAAAACATTCAGTACTTC	CASNKDLAKNIQYF	TRBV2	TRBJ2-4	NA	NA
TGTGCCAGCAGGGAAGGCCATTCCGGGACCGGGGAGCTGTTTTTT	CASREGHSGTGELFF	TRBV3-1	TRBJ2-2	NA	NA
TGTACCAGCAGTGAAATGGGCGGGGCCGGGGAGCTGTTTTTT	CTSSEMGGAGELFF	TRBV6-1	TRBJ2-2	NA	once
TGTGCCAGCAGTGAGCGACCGACGTTGCCCCAGCATTTT	CASSERPTLPQHF	TRBV6-1	TRBJ1-5	NA	NA
TGTGCCACCAGCGCCCGGTACGATAGCAATCAGCCCCAGCATTTT	CATSARYDSNQPQHF	TRBV15	TRBJ1-5	NA	NA
TGTGCCAGCAGCTTAGGGATTCGTTACTCAGATACGCAGTATTTT	CASSLGIRYSDTQYF	TRBV7-2	TRBJ2-3	NA	NA
TGTGCCAGCCAAGCAGGCCCCAGGTCTGAGACCCAGTACTTC	CASQAGPRSETQYF	TRBV11-2	TRBJ2-5	NA	NA
TGTGCCAGCAAAAATTCAGGGAGGACCGGGGAGCTGTTTTTT	CASKNSGRTGELFF	TRBV2	TRBJ2-2	NA	NA
TGCGCCAGCAGCCCATCGTCGACCCCCCGGGGCACTGAAGCTTTCTTT	CASSPSSTPRGTEAFF	TRBV5-1	TRBJ1-1	NA	NA
TGCGCCAGCAGCCCTAGTCCACCCGCCGGGGAGCTGTTTTTT	CASSPSPPAGELFF	TRBV5-1	TRBJ2-2	NA	NA
TGTGCCATCAGTGATCCCACGGGAGCCAAAAACATTCAGTACTTC	CAISDPTGAKNIQYF	TRBV10-3	TRBJ2-4	NA	NA
TGCGCCAGCAGCTTGCCAGGTCAGAACACTGAAGCTTTCTTT	CASSLPGQNTEAFF	TRBV5-1	TRBJ1-1	NA	NA
TGCGCCAGCAGCCAGATGGGACTTGCCTTAGGTACGCAGTATTTT	CASSQMGLALGTQYF	TRBV4-1	TRBJ2-3	NA	NA
TGTGCCAGCAGCGTAGGGGCAGGGGGAACCGGGGAGCTGTTTTTT	CASSVGAGGTGELFF	TRBV9	TRBJ2-2	TRBD1	once
TGTGCCAGCAGCACTGGACTGTACTCCTACAATGAGCAGTTCTTC	CASSTGLYSYNEQFF	TRBV5-8	TRBJ2-1	NA	NA
TGTGCCATCGCGGGACCCGGACCTACAGATACGCAGTATTTT	CAIAGPGPTDTQYF	TRBV12-3/TRBV12-4	TRBJ2-3	NA	NA
TGCAGCGTTGAAGCCGGGACAGGTTATGGCTACACCTTC	CSVEAGTGYGYTF	TRBV29-1	TRBJ1-2	TRBD1	NA
TGTGCCTGGAGTGACAGGGGACTCACAGATACGCAGTATTTT	CAWSDRGLTDTQYF	TRBV30	TRBJ2-3	NA	NA
TGTGCCAGCAGTGCGGGTAGAGAGACCCAGTACTTC	CASSAGRETQYF	TRBV6-1	TRBJ2-5	NA	few
TGTGCCAGCGGGGGACTAGCGGGGATCACAGATACGCAGTATTTT	CASGGLAGITDTQYF	TRBV9	TRBJ2-3	TRBD2	NA
TGTGCCACCGGGACCGTAAGGGCCTACGAGCAGTACTTC	CATGTVRAYEQYF	TRBV6-1	TRBJ2-7	NA	NA
TGTGCCAGCAGTTACTCCTCCCGGGGGGGGAACACAGATACGCAGTATTTT	CASSYSSRGGNTDTQYF	TRBV6-2/TRBV6-3	TRBJ2-3	TRBD2	NA
TGTGCCAGCAGCGTAGACGGGCGCCCGGGGGCAGCTTTCTTT	CASSVDGRPGAAFF	TRBV9	TRBJ1-1	NA	NA
TGCAGCGTTGGGCGGACAGCACTAACCTACGAGCAGTACTTC	CSVGRTALTYEQYF	TRBV29-1	TRBJ2-7	NA	once
TGCGCCAGCAGTGAGTTTTTGAATCTGGGCGGGGGGACCTCCTACGAGCAGTACTTC	CASSEFLNLGGGTSYEQYF	TRBV10-2	TRBJ2-7	TRBD2	NA
TGTGCCAGCAGACAGGGGCGGGCCGGAAACACCATATATTTT	CASRQGRAGNTIYF	TRBV6-5	TRBJ1-3	TRBD1	NA
TGCAGTGCCAGAACAGGCTTATCATACAATGAGCAGTTCTTC	CSARTGLSYNEQFF	TRBV20-1	TRBJ2-1	NA	NA
TGTGCCAGCAGCTTGGGTGGGCAGCACCGCACAGATACGCAGTATTTT	CASSLGGQHRTDTQYF	TRBV5-4	TRBJ2-3	NA	NA
TGTGCCAGCAGCTTAGATCTGGGAAATGAGCAGTTCTTC	CASSLDLGNEQFF	TRBV11-2	TRBJ2-1	NA	NA
TGTGCCACCAGCAGCTCCGACAGGTTCCTTAACTATGGCTACACCTTC	CATSSSDRFLNYGYTF	TRBV15	TRBJ1-2	NA	NA
TGCAGCGTTGAAGAAGTAGGTACAGGAGGCGACGAGCAGTACTTC	CSVEEVGTGGDEQYF	TRBV29-1	TRBJ2-7	NA	NA
TGTGCCAGTGGTCTAGCGGGGGCCGGGCAGACCCAGTACTTC	CASGLAGAGQTQYF	TRBV19	TRBJ2-5	TRBD2	NA
TGTGCCAGCAGCAAAGGACAGGGGGGGATAGGGACCGGGGAGCTGTTTTTT	CASSKGQGGIGTGELFF	TRBV7-8	TRBJ2-2	TRBD1	NA
TGCGCCAGCAGTGACCCGGACGGGAGTGGCGGAGAGACCCAGTACTTC	CASSDPDGSGGETQYF	TRBV10-1	TRBJ2-5	NA	NA
TGTGCCAGCAGCTTAATGGCGAACACTGAAGCTTTCTTT	CASSLMANTEAFF	TRBV7-3	TRBJ1-1	NA	few
TGTGCCAGCAGACCCAGGACAGGAAGGGATCAGCCCCAGCATTTT	CASRPRTGRDQPQHF	TRBV5-8	TRBJ1-5	TRBD1	NA
TGTGCCAGCAGCCGGGACAGGGGAACGTTGAACACTGAAGCTTTCTTT	CASSRDRGTLNTEAFF	TRBV7-9	TRBJ1-1	TRBD1	NA
TGTGCCAGCAGCGGGGGTCGGGGACAGGGGGCGCCAGGTGAAAAACTGTTTTTT	CASSGGRGQGAPGEKLFF	TRBV7-8	TRBJ1-4	TRBD1	NA